The 26 T cell receptor beta chains below come from one sample, sequenced in a study of cytomegalovirus exposure and HLA in healthy donors. The PCR ran on 60 Vbeta and 13 Jbeta primers. The assay was immunoSEQ multiplex PCR, and TCRdb's table has in-frame clones only and misses some. This sample carries about 110,000 clones, around 61% of them seen once, and the ten largest clones take roughly 2%. The sample consisted of PBMCs. These receptors were obtained from a woman aged 30 to 39 in good health and CMV-seronegative.

This clone was seen a handful of times. The chain couples TRBV30 to TRBJ2-7, with D perhaps TRBD2 (5 bases). This CDR3 region has 12 residues. Germline V gives CDR1 GTSNPN, CDR2 SVGIG (reference sequence). V was clipped by 0 bases and J by 4 bases, with 7 bases between them. CDR3: CAWSVEGYEQYF. CDR3 DNA: TGTGCCTGGAGTGTAGAGGGATACGAGCAGTACTTC.

The CDR3 protein is CASSIESSGRRHEQYF. CDR3 DNA sequence: TGTGCCAGTAGTATAGAGTCTAGCGGGAGGCGGCACGAGCAGTACTTC. The chain recombines TRBV19 with TRBJ2-7, with TRBD2 matching over 11 bases. The CDR3 runs 16 residues. Germline-derived CDR1 and CDR2 are LNHDA and SQIVND (reference sequence). V lost 0 bases, J lost 5 bases, and 6 bases stayed unmatched.

The chain carries TRBV28 and TRBJ2-1, with 7 bases fitting TRBD1. This CDR3 has 16 residues. Trimming at V came to 6 bases and at J to 2 bases, leaving 10 bases not matched to a gene. CDR1 and CDR2 from the germline V gene are MDHEN and SYDVKM. As DNA, the CDR3 is TGTGCCAGCAGCTCCGACAGGGTAGGTCCCTACAATGAGCAGTTCTTC. Its translation is CASSSDRVGPYNEQFF.

A few counts support this clone. CDR3 nucleotide sequence: TGCGCCAGCAGCCAAGGTTGGGGGGAGCTAGCCAAAAACATTCAGTACTTC. Its protein product is CASSQGWGELAKNIQYF. The chain joins TRBV4-1 to TRBJ2-4; tentatively, D is TRBD2 (6 bases). CDR3 length: 17 residues. V shed 1 base and J shed 0 bases, with 13 bases lying between them. CDR1 MGHRA and CDR2 YSYEKL come from the germline V gene.

The J gene is TRBJ2-7, the V gene TRBV6-5, with TRBD1 identical over 10 bases. J lost 2 bases, V lost 5 bases, and 3 bases had no gene match. From germline, CDR1 is MNHEY and CDR2 SVGAGI. CDR3 size: 14 residues. The CDR3 region is CASSRDRGTYEQYF. As DNA, the CDR3 is TGTGCCAGCAGTCGGGACAGGGGAACCTACGAGCAGTACTTC.

This clone came up a few times. The chain is built from TRBV28 and TRBJ1-1, with 8 bases lining up with TRBD1. V shed 5 bases and J 3 bases; nucleotides not matched to a gene: 5. Germline V gene data show CDR1 as MDHEN and CDR2 as SYDVKM. The CDR3 has 14 residues. Here the CDR3 reads CASSKIQGDTEAFF. DNA of the CDR3: TGTGCCAGCAGTAAAATACAGGGGGACACTGAAGCTTTCTTT.

V is TRBV6-5 and J is TRBJ2-3; no clear D gene. The germline V gene has CDR1 MNHEY and CDR2 SVGAGI. This CDR3 region has 16 residues. V was cut by 0 bases and J by 2 bases, with 12 bases left in between. The CDR3 coding sequence is TGTGCCAGCAGTTACTCGAGCCTTTCCTACACAGATACGCAGTATTTT. Its translation: CASSYSSLSYTDTQYF.

This clone occurred many times. The CDR3 end shows no conserved phenylalanine or tryptophan, and so a read error is likely. The DNA is omitted, as the CDR3 cannot be located on it reliably, and the CDR3 follows TCRdb's listing. The chain combines TRBV14 with TRBJ1-1; the tabulated D call, TRBD1, remains unverified against the DNA. The CDR3 is 12 residues long, ends included. Germline assignment: CDR1 SGHDN and CDR2 FVKESK. CDR3 sequence: CASSQTYGTVNY.

This rearrangement joins TRBV7-9 to TRBJ1-2; D may be TRBD1 (6 bases). This CDR3 region has 13 residues. Between the trimmed V and J ends, which lost 6 bases and 0 bases, there was a span of 8 bases. Germline V gene sequence: CDR1 SEHNR, CDR2 FQNEAQ (reference sequence). Here the CDR3 DNA reads TGTGCCAGCAGTGGACAGCCTAACTATGGCTACACCTTC. This encodes CASSGQPNYGYTF.

The V and J genes are TRBV27 and TRBJ2-2; TRBD2 aligns across 8 bases. The CDR3 spans 14 residues. CDR1 and CDR2 from the germline V gene are MNHEY and SMNVEV (reference sequence). The V gene end was trimmed by 5 bases and the J gene end by 6 bases; junction bases not matched to a gene: 5. The CDR3: CASSQGLGSGELFF. CDR3 nucleotides: TGTGCCAGCAGTCAGGGACTAGGGTCCGGGGAGCTGTTTTTT.

This chain links TRBV5-1 with TRBJ2-7; D possibly corresponds to TRBD2 (5 bases). The CDR3 runs to 12 residues. V lost 2 bases to trimming and J lost 3 bases, with 6 bases between them. CDR1 is SGHRS and CDR2 is YFSETQ in the germline V gene. CDR3 DNA: TGCGCCAGCAGCTTTGACTACTACGAGCAGTACTTC. Protein: CASSFDYYEQYF.

This clone occurred a few times. The V call is TRBV18, the J call TRBJ1-1; 9 bases match TRBD1. The CDR3 is made up of 16 amino acids. Trimming removed 0 bases from V and 4 bases from J; junction bases left unmatched: 6. CDR1 is KGHSH and CDR2 is LQKENI in the germline V gene. The CDR3 sequence: CASSPPGQGRGTEAFF. The DNA of the CDR3 is TGTGCCAGCTCACCACCGGGACAGGGCAGGGGCACTGAAGCTTTCTTT.

The chain couples TRBV6-1 to TRBJ1-5; 7 positions match TRBD1. V trimming: 7 bases; J trimming: 0 bases; junction bases outside the gene matches: 6. This CDR3 has 15 residues. Looked up from germline, CDR1 is MNHNS and CDR2 is SASEGT. CDR3 in amino acids: CASNTGASSNQPQHF. The CDR3 DNA sequence: TGTGCCAGCAATACAGGGGCCTCTAGCAATCAGCCCCAGCATTTT.

This clone was recorded once. Here the CDR3 reads CASRDRGDEQYF. In DNA, the CDR3 is TGTGCCAGCCGGGACAGGGGCGACGAGCAGTACTTC. The chain links TRBV28 to TRBJ2-7; 10 bases fit TRBD1. The germline V gene encodes CDR1 MDHEN and CDR2 SYDVKM. The CDR3 runs 12 residues. Trimming at V came to 8 bases and at J to 5 bases, leaving 3 bases not matched to a gene.

J is TRBJ2-7 and V is TRBV19; D remains ambiguous. Germline V gives CDR1 LNHDA, CDR2 SQIVND (reference sequence). Trimming stripped 4 bases from V and 5 bases from J, with 15 bases between. CDR3 length: 14 residues. CDR3 nucleotide sequence: TGTGCCAGTAGTACTATTGCCGAAAGCCACGAGCAGTACTTC. This gives the protein CASSTIAESHEQYF.

This chain uses TRBV9 with TRBJ2-1; 9 bases are shared with TRBD2. V gave up 1 base and J gave up 5 bases; unmatched junction bases: 1. Per the germline V gene, CDR1 is SGDLS and CDR2 is YYNGEE. The CDR3 extends over 14 amino acids. CDR3 DNA: TGTGCCAGCAGCGTACTAGCGGGAAACAATGAGCAGTTCTTC. This gives the protein CASSVLAGNNEQFF. The whole variable domain, filled in from reference TRBV9 and TRBJ2-1, reads DSGVTQTPKHLITATGQRVTLRCSPRSGDLSVYWYQQSLDQGLQFLIQYYNGEERAKGNILERFSAQQFPDLHSELNLSSLELGDSALYFCASSVLAGNNEQFFGPGTRLTVL.

The rearrangement uses TRBV10-2 and TRBJ2-3; 10 nucleotides line up with TRBD2. From germline, CDR1 is WSHSY and CDR2 SAAADI. This CDR3 has 17 amino acids. The V and J ends lost 0 bases and 2 bases, in that order; junction bases with no gene match: 5. The CDR3 nucleotides are TGCGCCAGCAGTGAGTCAGGACTAGCGGTCAACACAGATACGCAGTATTTT. This translates into CASSESGLAVNTDTQYF.

The rearrangement uses TRBV27 and TRBJ2-7, with D possibly TRBD2 on 5 matching bases. The CDR3 contains 12 residues. CDR1 and CDR2 (germline): MNHEY, SMNVEV (reference sequence). V shed 5 bases and J shed 7 bases, with 12 bases lying between them. This CDR3 reads CASSRAEEEQYF. The CDR3 region has the DNA TGTGCCAGCAGTAGAGCGGAAGAGGAGCAGTACTTC.

This clone was counted between two and nine times. The chain is built from TRBV30 and TRBJ2-5; a possible D gene is TRBD2 (7 bases). V gave up 3 bases and J gave up 4 bases, with 21 bases separating them. The length of the CDR3 is 16 residues. Germline V gene data show CDR1 as GTSNPN and CDR2 as SVGIG (reference sequence). The CDR3, as DNA: TGTGCCTGGAGGGGTGGGGGGGGACATCTTCTAGAGACCCAGTACTTC. It codes for CAWRGGGGHLLETQYF.

The chain links TRBV29-1 to TRBJ2-7; tentatively, D is TRBD2 (5 bases). There are 12 residues in the CDR3. V lost 6 bases and J 3 bases, leaving 12 bases between the germline ends. Germline-derived CDR1 and CDR2 are SQVTM and ANQGSEA. The DNA for the CDR3 is TGCAGCGTCGCCAAAGAGGGCTACGAGCAGTACTTC. It encodes CSVAKEGYEQYF.

This clone was seen a few times. The rearrangement links TRBV5-6 to TRBJ2-3, with 7 bases identical to TRBD1. V was pared by 0 bases and J by 3 bases, with 10 bases of the junction left unmatched. This CDR3 has 17 residues. Germline loops: CDR1 SGHDT, CDR2 YYEEEE. In nucleotides, the CDR3 is TGTGCCAGCAGCTTGGGGACCGGGACAGCAGGTACAGATACGCAGTATTTT. Its translation: CASSLGTGTAGTDTQYF.

V and J are TRBV14 and TRBJ2-1; 9 bases fit TRBD2. With 1 base clipped from V and 6 bases from J, the junction kept 19 bases outside the gene matches. Looked up from germline, CDR1 is SGHDN and CDR2 is FVKESK. This CDR3 contains 20 residues. The CDR3 loop reads CASSQVQAGDSGRSINEQFF. The CDR3 coding sequence is TGTGCCAGCAGCCAAGTACAGGCAGGGGACAGCGGGAGGTCGATCAATGAGCAGTTCTTC.

The rearrangement joins TRBV5-1 to TRBJ2-5, with TRBD2 matching 8 bases. V trimming: 0 bases; J trimming: 2 bases; junction bases outside the gene matches: 3. This CDR3 has 15 residues. The germline gives CDR1 SGHRS, CDR2 YFSETQ. The CDR3 DNA reads TGCGCCAGCAGCTTGGAGGGACTAGATCAAGAGACCCAGTACTTC. Its translation: CASSLEGLDQETQYF.

V and J are TRBV5-1 and TRBJ1-5; 7 bases are shared with TRBD1. V was pared by 4 bases and J by 3 bases, with 4 bases of the junction left unmatched. The CDR3 extends over 14 amino acids. CDR1 is SGHRS and CDR2 is YFSETQ in the germline V gene. CDR3 DNA: TGCGCCAGCAGCCTGGGACAGCACAATCAGCCCCAGCATTTT. Translating it yields CASSLGQHNQPQHF.

The V and J genes are TRBV10-3 and TRBJ1-3; 10 positions agree with TRBD1. The germline V gene encodes CDR1 ENHRY and CDR2 SYGVKD. V was clipped by 10 bases and J by 7 bases; unmatched bases: 7. The CDR3 runs to 13 residues. CDR3 nucleotides: TGTGCCAGCCACCGGGACAGGGGCAACACCATATATTTT. Its translation: CASHRDRGNTIYF.

The chain combines TRBV6-5 with TRBJ2-1; 7 nucleotides agree with TRBD2. CDR3 length equals 15 residues. Germline assignment: CDR1 MNHEY and CDR2 SVGAGI. With V trimmed by 6 bases and J by 6 bases, 11 bases remained unmatched. CDR3 loop: CASSEGLAAFNEQFF. The CDR3 nucleotides are TGTGCCAGCAGCGAGGGGCTAGCGGCATTCAATGAGCAGTTCTTC.